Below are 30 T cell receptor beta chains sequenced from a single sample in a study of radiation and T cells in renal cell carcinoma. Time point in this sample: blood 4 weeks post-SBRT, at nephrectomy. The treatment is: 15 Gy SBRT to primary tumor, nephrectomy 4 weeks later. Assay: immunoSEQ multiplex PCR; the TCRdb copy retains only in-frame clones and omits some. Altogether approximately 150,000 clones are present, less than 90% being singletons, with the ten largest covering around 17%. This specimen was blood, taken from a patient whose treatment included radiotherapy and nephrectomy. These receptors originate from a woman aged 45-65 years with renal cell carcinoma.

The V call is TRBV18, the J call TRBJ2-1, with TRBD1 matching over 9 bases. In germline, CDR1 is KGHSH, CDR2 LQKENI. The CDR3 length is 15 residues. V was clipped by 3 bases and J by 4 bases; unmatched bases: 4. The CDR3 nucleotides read TGTGCCAGCTCACCGCGGACAGGGGCATACAATGAGCAGTTCTTC. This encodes CASSPRTGAYNEQFF.

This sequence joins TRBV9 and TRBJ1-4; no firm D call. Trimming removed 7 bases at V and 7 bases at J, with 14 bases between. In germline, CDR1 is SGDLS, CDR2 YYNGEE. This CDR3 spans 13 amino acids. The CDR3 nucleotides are TGTGCCAGCTCCACCAGGTCCGGTGAAAAACTGTTTTTT. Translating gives CASSTRSGEKLFF.

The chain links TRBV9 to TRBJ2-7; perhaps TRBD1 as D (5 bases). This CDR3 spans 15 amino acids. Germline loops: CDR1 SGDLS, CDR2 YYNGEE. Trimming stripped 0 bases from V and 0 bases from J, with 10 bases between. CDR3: CASSVEGRSSYEQYF. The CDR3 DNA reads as TGTGCCAGCAGCGTAGAGGGGCGGAGCTCCTACGAGCAGTACTTC.

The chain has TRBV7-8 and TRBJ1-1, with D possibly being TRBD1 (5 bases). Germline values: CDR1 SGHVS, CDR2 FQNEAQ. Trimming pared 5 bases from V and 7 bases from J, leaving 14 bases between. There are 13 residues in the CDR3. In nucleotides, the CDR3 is TGTGCCAGCAGCCCCCCGGGGGGTGGTGAAGCTTTCTTT. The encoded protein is CASSPPGGGEAFF.

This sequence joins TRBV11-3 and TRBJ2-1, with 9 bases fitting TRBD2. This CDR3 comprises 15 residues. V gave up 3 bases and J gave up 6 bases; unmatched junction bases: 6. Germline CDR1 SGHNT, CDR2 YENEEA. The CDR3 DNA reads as TGTGCCAGCAGCTTCCGAGCGGGAGGTGGCAATGAGCAGTTCTTC. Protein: CASSFRAGGGNEQFF. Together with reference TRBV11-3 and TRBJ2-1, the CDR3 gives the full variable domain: EAGVVQSPRYKIIEKKQPVAFWCNPISGHNTLYWYLQNLGQGPELLIRYENEEAVDDSQLPKDRFSAERLKGVDSTLKIQPAELGDSAVYLCASSFRAGGGNEQFFGPGTRLTVL.

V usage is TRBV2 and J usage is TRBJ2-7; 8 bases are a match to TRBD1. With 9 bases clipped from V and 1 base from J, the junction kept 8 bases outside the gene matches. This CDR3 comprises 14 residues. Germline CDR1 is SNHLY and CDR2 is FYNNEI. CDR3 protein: CARETGTGSYEQYF. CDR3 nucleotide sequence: TGTGCCAGAGAGACCGGGACAGGTTCCTACGAGCAGTACTTC.

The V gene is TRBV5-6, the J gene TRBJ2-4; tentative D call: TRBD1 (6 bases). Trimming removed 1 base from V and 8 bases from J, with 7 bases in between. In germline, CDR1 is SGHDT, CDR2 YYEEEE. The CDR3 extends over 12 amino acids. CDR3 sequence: CASSLQGHIQYF. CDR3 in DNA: TGTGCCAGCAGCTTGCAGGGGCACATTCAGTACTTC.

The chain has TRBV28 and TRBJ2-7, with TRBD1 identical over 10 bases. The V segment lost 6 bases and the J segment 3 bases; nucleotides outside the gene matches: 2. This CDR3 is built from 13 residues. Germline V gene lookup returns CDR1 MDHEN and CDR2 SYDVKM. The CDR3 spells CASRTGGNYEQYF. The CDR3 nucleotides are TGTGCCAGCAGGACAGGGGGCAACTACGAGCAGTACTTC. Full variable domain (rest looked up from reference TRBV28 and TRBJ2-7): DVKVTQSSRYLVKRTGEKVFLECVQDMDHENMFWYRQDPGLGLRLIYFSYDVKMKEKGDIPEGYSVSREKKERFSLILESASTNQTSMYLCASRTGGNYEQYFGPGTRLTVT.

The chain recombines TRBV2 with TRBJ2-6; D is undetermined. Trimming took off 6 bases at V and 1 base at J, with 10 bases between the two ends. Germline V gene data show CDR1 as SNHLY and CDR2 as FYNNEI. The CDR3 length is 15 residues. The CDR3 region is CASRVAESGANVLTF. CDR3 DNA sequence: TGTGCCAGCAGGGTGGCTGAGTCTGGGGCCAACGTCCTGACTTTC.

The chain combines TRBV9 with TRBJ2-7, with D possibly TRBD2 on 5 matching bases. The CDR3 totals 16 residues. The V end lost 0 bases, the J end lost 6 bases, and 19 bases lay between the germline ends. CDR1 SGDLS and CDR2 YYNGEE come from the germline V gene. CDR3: CASSVATGWSSGEQYF. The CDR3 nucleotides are TGTGCCAGCAGCGTAGCTACGGGGTGGAGCTCCGGCGAGCAGTACTTC.

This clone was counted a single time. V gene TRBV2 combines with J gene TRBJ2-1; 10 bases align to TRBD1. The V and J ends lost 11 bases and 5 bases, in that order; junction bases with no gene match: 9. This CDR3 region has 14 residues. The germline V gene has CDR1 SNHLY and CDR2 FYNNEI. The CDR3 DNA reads TGTGCCGCCGGACAGGGGGTTATCGACAATGAGCAGTTCTTC. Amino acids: CAAGQGVIDNEQFF. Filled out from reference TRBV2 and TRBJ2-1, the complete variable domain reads EPEVTQTPSHQVTQMGQEVILRCVPISNHLYFYWYRQILGQKVEFLVSFYNNEISEKSEIFDDQFSVERPDGSNFTLKIRSTKLEDSAMYFCAAGQGVIDNEQFFGPGTRLTVL.

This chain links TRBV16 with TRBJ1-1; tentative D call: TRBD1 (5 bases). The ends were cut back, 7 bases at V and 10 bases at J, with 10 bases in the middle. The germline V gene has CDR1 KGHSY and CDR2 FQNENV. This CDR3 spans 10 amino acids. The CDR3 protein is CASKGGAAFF. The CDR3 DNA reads TGTGCCAGCAAGGGAGGGGCAGCTTTCTTT.

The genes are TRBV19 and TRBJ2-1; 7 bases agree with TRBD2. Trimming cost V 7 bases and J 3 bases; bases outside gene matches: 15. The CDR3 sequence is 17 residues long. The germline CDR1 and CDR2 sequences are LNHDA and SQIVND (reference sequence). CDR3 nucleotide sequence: TGTGCCAGTACTACGTGGGAGCTAGCGGAAAACTACAATGAGCAGTTCTTC. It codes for CASTTWELAENYNEQFF.

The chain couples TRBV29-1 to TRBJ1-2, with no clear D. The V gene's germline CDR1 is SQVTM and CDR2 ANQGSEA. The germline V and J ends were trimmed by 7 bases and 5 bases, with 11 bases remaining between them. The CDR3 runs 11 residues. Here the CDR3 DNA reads TGCAGCGATACGGACGGATATGGCTACACCTTC. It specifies CSDTDGYGYTF.

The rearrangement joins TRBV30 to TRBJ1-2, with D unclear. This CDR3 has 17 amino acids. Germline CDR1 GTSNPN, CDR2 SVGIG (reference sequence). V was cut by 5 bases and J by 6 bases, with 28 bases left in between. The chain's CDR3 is CAWENIMDGWTLNGYTF. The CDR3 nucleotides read TGTGCCTGGGAGAACATTATGGACGGATGGACTCTTAATGGCTACACCTTC.

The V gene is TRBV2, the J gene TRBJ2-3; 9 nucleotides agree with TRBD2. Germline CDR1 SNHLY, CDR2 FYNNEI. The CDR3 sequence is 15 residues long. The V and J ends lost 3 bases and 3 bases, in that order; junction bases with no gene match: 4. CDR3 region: CASSDSSGGTDTQYF. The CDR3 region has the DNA TGTGCCAGCAGTGATTCGAGCGGGGGGACAGATACGCAGTATTTT. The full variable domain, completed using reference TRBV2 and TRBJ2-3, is EPEVTQTPSHQVTQMGQEVILRCVPISNHLYFYWYRQILGQKVEFLVSFYNNEISEKSEIFDDQFSVERPDGSNFTLKIRSTKLEDSAMYFCASSDSSGGTDTQYFGPGTRLTVL.

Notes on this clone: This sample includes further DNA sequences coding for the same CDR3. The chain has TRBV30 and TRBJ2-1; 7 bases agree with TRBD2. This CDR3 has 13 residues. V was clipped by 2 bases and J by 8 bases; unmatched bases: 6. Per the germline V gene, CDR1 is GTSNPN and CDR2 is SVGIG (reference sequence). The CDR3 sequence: CAWSPGLADEQFF. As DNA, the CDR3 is TGTGCCTGGAGTCCCGGGCTAGCGGATGAGCAGTTCTTC.

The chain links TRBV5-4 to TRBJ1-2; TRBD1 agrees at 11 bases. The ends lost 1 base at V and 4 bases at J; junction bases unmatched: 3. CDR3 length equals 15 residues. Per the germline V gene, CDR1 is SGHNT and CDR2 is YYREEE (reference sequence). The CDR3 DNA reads TGTGCCAGCAGCTTGCCCGGACAGGGGGCCTATGGCTACACCTTC. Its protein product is CASSLPGQGAYGYTF.

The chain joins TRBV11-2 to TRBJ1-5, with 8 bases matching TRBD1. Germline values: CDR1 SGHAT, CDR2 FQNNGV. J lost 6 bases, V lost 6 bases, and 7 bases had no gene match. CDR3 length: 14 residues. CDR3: CASSSAGGGQPQHF. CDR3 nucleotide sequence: TGTGCCAGCAGTTCTGCAGGGGGCGGTCAGCCCCAGCATTTT.

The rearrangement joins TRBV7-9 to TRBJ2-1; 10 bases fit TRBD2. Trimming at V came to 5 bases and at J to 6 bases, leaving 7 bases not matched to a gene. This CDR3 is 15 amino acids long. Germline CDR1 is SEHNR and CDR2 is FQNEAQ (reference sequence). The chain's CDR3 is CASSTGTSEGNEQFF. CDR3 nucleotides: TGTGCCAGCAGCACGGGGACTAGCGAGGGCAATGAGCAGTTCTTC.

Here the CDR3 DNA reads TGTGCCAGCTCGAGAACTTATAAACCCCACAGGGATTACGTTTACGAGCAGTACTTC. This sequence encodes CASSRTYKPHRDYVYEQYF. The rearrangement joins TRBV18 to TRBJ2-7, with a tentative D call TRBD1 (6 bases). This CDR3 has 19 amino acids. V shed 6 bases and J shed 4 bases, with 31 bases lying between them. Germline V gene data show CDR1 as KGHSH and CDR2 as LQKENI.

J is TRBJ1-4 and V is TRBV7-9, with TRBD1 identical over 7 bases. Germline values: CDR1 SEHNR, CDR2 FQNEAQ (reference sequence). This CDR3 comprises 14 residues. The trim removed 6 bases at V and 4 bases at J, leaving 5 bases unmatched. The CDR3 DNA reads TGTGCCAGCAGTGTGGGACAGCTTAATGAAAAACTGTTTTTT. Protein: CASSVGQLNEKLFF.

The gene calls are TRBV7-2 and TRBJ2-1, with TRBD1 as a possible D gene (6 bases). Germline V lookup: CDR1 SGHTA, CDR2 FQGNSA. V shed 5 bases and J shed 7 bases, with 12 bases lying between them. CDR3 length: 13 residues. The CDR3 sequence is CASSRGRGNEQFF. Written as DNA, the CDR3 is TGTGCCAGCAGCCGAGGTAGGGGGAATGAGCAGTTCTTC.

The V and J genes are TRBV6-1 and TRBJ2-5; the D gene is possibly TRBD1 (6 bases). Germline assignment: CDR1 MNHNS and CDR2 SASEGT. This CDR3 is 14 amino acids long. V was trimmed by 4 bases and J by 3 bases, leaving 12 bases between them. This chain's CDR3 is CASSVGQTEETQYF. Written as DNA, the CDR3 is TGTGCCAGCAGTGTTGGACAGACAGAAGAGACCCAGTACTTC.

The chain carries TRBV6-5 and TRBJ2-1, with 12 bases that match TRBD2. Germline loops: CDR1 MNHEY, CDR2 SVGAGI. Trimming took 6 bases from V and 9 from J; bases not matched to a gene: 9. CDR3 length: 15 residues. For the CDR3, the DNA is TGTGCCAGCAGCCCTAGCGGGGGGGCCCAGGGTGAGCAGTTCTTC. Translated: CASSPSGGAQGEQFF.

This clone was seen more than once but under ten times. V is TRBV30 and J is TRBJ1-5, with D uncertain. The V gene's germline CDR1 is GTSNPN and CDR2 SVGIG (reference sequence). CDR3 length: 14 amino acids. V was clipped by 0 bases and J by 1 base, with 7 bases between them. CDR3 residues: CAWSVGLSNQPQHF. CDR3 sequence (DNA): TGTGCCTGGAGTGTAGGCCTAAGCAATCAGCCCCAGCATTTT.

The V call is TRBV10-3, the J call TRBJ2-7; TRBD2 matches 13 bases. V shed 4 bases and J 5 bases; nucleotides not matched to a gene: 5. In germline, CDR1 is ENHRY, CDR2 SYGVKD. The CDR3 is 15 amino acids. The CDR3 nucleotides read TGTGCCATCAGTGGGACTAGCGGGAGTGTCCACGAGCAGTACTTC. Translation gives CAISGTSGSVHEQYF.

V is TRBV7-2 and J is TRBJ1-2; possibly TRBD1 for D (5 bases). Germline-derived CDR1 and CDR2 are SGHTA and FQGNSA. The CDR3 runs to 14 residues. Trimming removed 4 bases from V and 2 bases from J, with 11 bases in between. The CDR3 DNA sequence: TGTGCCAGCAGCTCGGGACGGTTAAACTATGGCTACACCTTC. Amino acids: CASSSGRLNYGYTF.

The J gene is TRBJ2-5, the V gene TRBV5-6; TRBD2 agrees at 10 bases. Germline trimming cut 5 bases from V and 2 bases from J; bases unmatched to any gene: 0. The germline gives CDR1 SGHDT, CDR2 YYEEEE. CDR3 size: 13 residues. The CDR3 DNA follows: TGTGCCAGCAGGACTAGCGGGCAAGAGACCCAGTACTTC. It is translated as CASRTSGQETQYF.

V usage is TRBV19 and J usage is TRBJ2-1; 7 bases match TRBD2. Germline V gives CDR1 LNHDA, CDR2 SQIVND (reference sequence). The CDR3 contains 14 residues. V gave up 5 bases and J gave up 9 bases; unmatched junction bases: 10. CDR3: CASSSGTTLGEQFF. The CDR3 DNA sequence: TGTGCCAGTAGTTCCGGGACTACTCTAGGTGAGCAGTTCTTC.